The 6 T cell receptor beta chains given below trace back to one sample, sequenced in a study of T-cell memory formation after mild COVID-19. From the 5' RACE reads, TCRdb called clonotypes with MiXCR, one entry per CDR3 protein. The data show approximately 290,000 distinct CDR3 sequences, less than 20% seen once. The sequencing input was PBMCs or a T cell subset sorted from them (not recorded which). The receptors shown here come from a man younger than 35 who had mild COVID-19 (a few samples of this study predate the infection). Cell type and time point are not known.

Only a few counts were recorded for this clonotype. The chain uses TRBV10-3 and TRBJ2-7; TRBD1 aligns across 9 bases. V shed 2 bases, J shed 4 bases, and the junction held 6 bases outside the gene matches. The CDR3 extends over 15 amino acids. Germline CDR1 ENHRY, CDR2 SYGVKD. CDR3 residues: CAISEPGQGSYEQYF. The CDR3 coding sequence is TGTGCCATCAGTGAGCCGGGACAGGGTAGTTACGAGCAGTACTTC.

The chain carries TRBV27 and TRBJ1-6; the D is unclear. CDR1 MNHEY and CDR2 SMNVEV come from the germline V gene (reference sequence). The CDR3 runs 13 residues. Between the trimmed V and J ends, which lost 3 bases and 5 bases, there was a span of 5 bases. The CDR3 is CASSFSDNSPLHF. In DNA form, the CDR3 reads TGTGCCAGCAGTTTTTCGGATAATTCACCCCTCCACTTT.

The chain couples TRBV20-1 to TRBJ1-2, with 10 bases matching TRBD1. This CDR3 region has 13 residues. Germline V gene lookup returns CDR1 DFQATT and CDR2 SNEGSKA (reference sequence). V shed 6 bases, J shed 9 bases, and the junction held 10 bases outside the gene matches. CDR3 DNA: TGCAGTGCGCCTGACAGGGGGCTTAGGAGCTACACCTTC. Its translation is CSAPDRGLRSYTF.

The count of this clonotype is one. The chain joins TRBV27 to TRBJ2-7, with D maybe TRBD1 (6 bases). V shed 8 bases and J shed 6 bases, with 14 bases lying between them. The CDR3 runs 12 residues. Germline CDR1 reads MNHEY; CDR2 reads SMNVEV (reference sequence). The chain's CDR3 is CASGPLGAEQYV. The DNA of the CDR3 is TGTGCCAGCGGACCCCTGGGGGCCGAGCAGTACGTC.

This clonotype was picked up a small number of times. V is TRBV25-1 and J is TRBJ1-5; D gene unclear. Trimming shortened V by 2 bases and J by 0 bases, and 2 bases separated the two germline ends. The length of the CDR3 is 13 residues. Germline V gene data show CDR1 as MGHDK and CDR2 as SYGVNS. The DNA for the CDR3 is TGTGCCAGCAGTGAAAATAGCAATCAGCCCCAGCATTTT. This codes for CASSENSNQPQHF.

This clonotype occurred a few times. J is TRBJ1-4 and V is TRBV18; maybe TRBD1 (6 bases). The germline CDR1 and CDR2 sequences are KGHSH and LQKENI. The CDR3 length is 16 residues. V was pared by 3 bases and J by 0 bases, with 11 bases between. The CDR3 DNA reads TGTGCCAGCTCACCGCGACAGGACTCAACTAATGAAAAACTGTTTTTT. Amino acid sequence: CASSPRQDSTNEKLFF.